Sequencing of this T cell receptor (beta chain) was carried out in a study of immune cell composition in non-small cell lung cancer. Study information: Histologic subtype was mainly adenocarcinoma or squamous cell carcinoma. Findings and caveats of the study: Top 10 clone scores and clonality were higher in squamous than adenocarcinoma.

DNA was extracted from unsorted cell suspensions stored frozen. CDR3 size: 14 residues. Per germline, CDR1 GTSNPN and CDR2 SVGIG (reference sequence). Details on this clone: Its antigen is unknown.

Repertoires were generated with immunoSEQ multiplex PCR, while TCRdb's copy carries only in-frame clones and drops some. This sample has 4,000 to 5,000 clones, with roughly 74% found just once. The source material was lung tumor tissue. This TCR derives from a human donor with non-small cell lung cancer. The J gene is TRBJ2-2, the V gene TRBV30; 12 nucleotides line up with TRBD2. The CDR3 DNA sequence: TGTGCGTCACTAGCGGGAGGTTCGTCCGGGGAGCTGTTTTTT. Translated, it gives CASLAGGSSGELFF.